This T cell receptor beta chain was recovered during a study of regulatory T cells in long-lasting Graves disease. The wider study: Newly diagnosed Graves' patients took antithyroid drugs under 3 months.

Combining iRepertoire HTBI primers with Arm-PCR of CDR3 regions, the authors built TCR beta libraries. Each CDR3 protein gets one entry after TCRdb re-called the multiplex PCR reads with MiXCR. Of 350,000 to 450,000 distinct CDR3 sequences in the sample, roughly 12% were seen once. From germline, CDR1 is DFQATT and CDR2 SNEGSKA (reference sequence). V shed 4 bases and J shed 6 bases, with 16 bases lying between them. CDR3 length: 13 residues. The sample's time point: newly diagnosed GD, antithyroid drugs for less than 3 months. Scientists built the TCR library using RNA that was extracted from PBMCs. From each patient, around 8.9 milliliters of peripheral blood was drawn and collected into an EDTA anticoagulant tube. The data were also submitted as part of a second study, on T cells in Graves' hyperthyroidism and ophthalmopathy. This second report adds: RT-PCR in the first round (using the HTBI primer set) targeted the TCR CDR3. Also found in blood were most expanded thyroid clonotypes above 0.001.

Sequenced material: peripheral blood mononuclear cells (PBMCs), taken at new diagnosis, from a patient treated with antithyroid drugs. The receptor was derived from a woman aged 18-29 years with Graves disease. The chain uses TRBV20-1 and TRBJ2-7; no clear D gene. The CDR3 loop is CSAISQPPGEQYV. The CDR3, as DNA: TGCAGTGCTATAAGCCAACCCCCGGGCGAGCAGTACGTC.